The 6 T cell receptor beta chains below were found in one sample sequenced in a study of blood T cell repertoires in COVID-19. Sequencing used immunoSEQ multiplex PCR; TCRdb keeps in-frame clones, though not all of them. The table shows around 620,000 clones, with around 90% occurring only once. Source material: peripheral blood. All receptors derive from a woman aged 18-29 years with acute or convalescent COVID-19.

This chain connects TRBV20-1 to TRBJ1-2, with TRBD1 identical over 9 bases. This CDR3 region has 15 residues. CDR1 and CDR2 from the germline V gene are DFQATT and SNEGSKA (reference sequence). V lost 3 bases, J lost 2 bases, and 7 bases stayed unmatched. The CDR3 DNA reads TGCAGTGCTAGTGGGACAGGGACCACAAACTATGGCTACACCTTC. Its protein is CSASGTGTTNYGYTF.

This clone occurred a few times. The chain couples TRBV28 to TRBJ1-5; D is unclear. The CDR3 contains 13 residues. V was shortened by 6 bases and J by 6 bases, with 12 bases between the two germline ends. Per germline, CDR1 MDHEN and CDR2 SYDVKM. CDR3 sequence: CASRAEVSQPQHF. The CDR3 DNA sequence: TGTGCCAGCAGGGCGGAGGTTAGTCAGCCCCAGCATTTT.

V usage is TRBV4-2 and J usage is TRBJ1-3; no reliable D call. The CDR3 length is 15 residues. CDR1 is LGHNA, CDR2 YNFKEQ, per germline. V was cut by 2 bases and J by 2 bases, with 10 bases left in between. The CDR3 sequence: CASSQSSTTGNTIYF. In nucleotides, the CDR3 is TGTGCCAGCAGCCAAAGCTCTACCACTGGAAACACCATATATTTT.

The V and J genes are TRBV7-9 and TRBJ1-3; D is perhaps TRBD1 (5 bases). Germline values: CDR1 SEHNR, CDR2 FQNEAQ (reference sequence). Trimming took off 0 bases at V and 0 bases at J, with 12 bases between the two ends. CDR3 length: 17 amino acids. In DNA, the CDR3 is TGTGCCAGCAGCTTAGCCGTCCAGGGAACCTCTGGAAACACCATATATTTT. Encoded protein: CASSLAVQGTSGNTIYF.

The chain uses TRBV7-9 and TRBJ2-3; TRBD2 agrees at 13 bases. The CDR3 has 17 amino acids. J lost 6 bases, V lost 10 bases, and 16 bases had no gene match. Per the germline V gene, CDR1 is SEHNR and CDR2 is FQNEAQ (reference sequence). CDR3 bases: TGTGCCATCCTCCTCCCGGGACTAGCGGGGTCCTACGATACGCAGTATTTT. Translated: CAILLPGLAGSYDTQYF. Variable domain in full (rest from reference TRBV7-9 and TRBJ2-3): DTGVSQNPRHKITKRGQNVTFRCDPISEHNRLYWYRQTLGQGPEFLTYFQNEAQLEKSRLLSDRFSAERPKGSFSTLEIQRTEQGDSAMYLCAILLPGLAGSYDTQYFGPGTRLTVL.

The V and J genes are TRBV2 and TRBJ1-5, with D unresolved. Germline CDR1 is SNHLY and CDR2 is FYNNEI. The CDR3 contains 14 residues. V was trimmed by 5 bases and J by 7 bases, leaving 15 bases between them. The CDR3 loop is CASSPQGSWQPQHF. The CDR3 coding sequence is TGTGCCAGCAGTCCCCAAGGGAGTTGGCAGCCCCAGCATTTT.